This TCR beta chain emerged from a study of regulatory T cells in long-lasting Graves disease. This clonotype was observed at least ten times. For TCR beta, libraries came from iRepertoire HTBI primers and Arm-PCR of CDR3 regions. TCRdb processed the multiplex PCR reads anew with MiXCR; each CDR3 protein has one entry. The data contain 350,000 to 450,000 distinct CDR3 sequences, roughly 12% of them seen just once; the ten biggest clones take up 15% to 20%. The V gene lost 0 bases and the J gene lost 1 base, with 11 bases spanning the gap. CDR1 and CDR2 from the germline V gene are SGHRS and YFSETQ. The CDR3 runs to 15 residues. Indicated time point: newly diagnosed GD, antithyroid drugs for less than 3 months. The TCR library was made from RNA extracted from PBMCs. Separately, the same data were catalogued under a study of T cells in Graves' hyperthyroidism and ophthalmopathy. That investigation notes: Most clonotypes expanded in the thyroid (above 0.001) were also present in blood.

Here the sequenced sample was peripheral blood mononuclear cells (PBMCs), taken at new diagnosis, from a patient treated with antithyroid drugs. The V and J genes are TRBV5-1 and TRBJ2-7; possibly TRBD2 for D (5 bases). The sequence was collected from a woman between 18 and 29 years old with Graves disease. The CDR3: CASSLAPGTSYEQYF. CDR3 DNA: TGCGCCAGCAGCTTGGCTCCGGGAACGTCCTACGAGCAGTACTTC.